A selection of T cell receptor beta chains follows, all from one sample in a study of T cells after posttransplantation cyclophosphamide. The protocol was immunoSEQ multiplex PCR, while the TCRdb copy is restricted to in-frame clones and leaves out a portion. Here the sample spans fewer than 25,000 clones, roughly 82% being singletons. Sequenced input: PBMCs. The receptors come from a woman aged 55-70 years with a blood cancer, CMV-positive, and with a related stem cell donor. The conserved cysteine and the conserved F or W are not part of the CDR3 here. D genes are given only for firm matches.

d_call: .; j_call: TRBJ2-7; v_call: TRBV5-1; cdr3_aa: ASSSLASGNSYEQY
d_call: .; j_call: TRBJ2-5; v_call: TRBV27; cdr3_aa: ASSYRAGETQY
d_call: TRBD2; j_call: TRBJ2-7; v_call: TRBV7-9; cdr3_aa: ASWREQTHWEQY
d_call: .; j_call: TRBJ2-1; v_call: TRBV7-2; cdr3_aa: ASSYSSYNEQF
d_call: .; j_call: TRBJ2-7; v_call: TRBV7-9; cdr3_aa: ASSPYQTHSYEQY
d_call: .; j_call: TRBJ1-2; v_call: TRBV9; cdr3_aa: ASSVRGYT
d_call: .; j_call: TRBJ2-7; v_call: TRBV11-2; cdr3_aa: ASSTFGGRSYEQY
d_call: .; j_call: TRBJ2-3; v_call: TRBV27; cdr3_aa: ASSFGASTDTQY
d_call: TRBD2; j_call: TRBJ2-1; v_call: TRBV5-4; cdr3_aa: ASSLAGGVYNEQF
d_call: .; j_call: TRBJ1-1; v_call: TRBV11-2; cdr3_aa: ASSRNTEAF
d_call: TRBD1; j_call: TRBJ1-5; v_call: TRBV6-1; cdr3_aa: ASSVTGTGYQPQH
d_call: .; j_call: TRBJ2-5; v_call: TRBV19; cdr3_aa: ASSSYRFQETQY
d_call: .; j_call: TRBJ1-1; v_call: TRBV30; cdr3_aa: AWTVRGGEAF
d_call: .; j_call: TRBJ2-7; v_call: TRBV7-9; cdr3_aa: ASSLVSDSGGEQY
d_call: .; j_call: TRBJ2-7; v_call: TRBV6-6; cdr3_aa: ASSLQAYEQY
d_call: .; j_call: TRBJ1-2; v_call: TRBV15; cdr3_aa: ATSEGGANYGYT
d_call: .; j_call: TRBJ1-4; v_call: TRBV28; cdr3_aa: ASERSNEKLF
d_call: .; j_call: TRBJ2-7; v_call: TRBV7-9; cdr3_aa: ASSLDGFYEQY
d_call: TRBD2; j_call: TRBJ2-3; v_call: TRBV29-1; cdr3_aa: SVSAGGGDTQY
d_call: .; j_call: TRBJ1-4; v_call: TRBV30; cdr3_aa: AWGIREKLF
d_call: TRBD2; j_call: TRBJ2-2; v_call: TRBV19; cdr3_aa: ASSGRDYITGELF
d_call: .; j_call: TRBJ1-2; v_call: TRBV21-1; cdr3_aa: ASSSLPDRGIYGYT
d_call: TRBD2; j_call: TRBJ2-5; v_call: TRBV30; cdr3_aa: AWSVGGSSETQY
d_call: TRBD2; j_call: TRBJ2-7; v_call: TRBV5-1; cdr3_aa: ASSLGLAGVGEQY
d_call: TRBD2; j_call: TRBJ2-7; v_call: TRBV19; cdr3_aa: ASKAASGESSYEQY
d_call: TRBD1; j_call: TRBJ2-1; v_call: TRBV2; cdr3_aa: ASSSGTGSEQF
d_call: TRBD2; j_call: TRBJ2-7; v_call: TRBV6-5; cdr3_aa: ASSGGLAVYEQY
d_call: .; j_call: TRBJ2-2; v_call: TRBV19; cdr3_aa: ASSIENGELF
d_call: TRBD2; j_call: TRBJ2-2; v_call: TRBV7-9; cdr3_aa: ASSTGLAPGELF
d_call: .; j_call: TRBJ1-1; v_call: TRBV5-6; cdr3_aa: ASSLEPGVNTEAF
d_call: TRBD2; j_call: TRBJ2-6; v_call: TRBV9; cdr3_aa: ASSVGAGAGANVLT
d_call: TRBD2; j_call: TRBJ2-5; v_call: TRBV5-5; cdr3_aa: ASSLSSGATLGTQY
d_call: .; j_call: TRBJ1-3; v_call: TRBV19; cdr3_aa: ASSMSGGTGNTIY
d_call: TRBD2; j_call: TRBJ2-7; v_call: TRBV15; cdr3_aa: ATSRPATSGSYEQY
d_call: .; j_call: TRBJ2-1; v_call: TRBV30; cdr3_aa: AWSPPGTFQF
d_call: TRBD2; j_call: TRBJ2-1; v_call: TRBV5-1; cdr3_aa: ASSLVAGEGIEQF
d_call: .; j_call: TRBJ1-5; v_call: TRBV5-7; cdr3_aa: ASSLQGYSNQPQH
d_call: .; j_call: TRBJ1-1; v_call: TRBV27; cdr3_aa: ASSLSYRPRVEAF
d_call: TRBD1; j_call: TRBJ2-7; v_call: TRBV6-5; cdr3_aa: ASSYVGRGYEQY
d_call: .; j_call: TRBJ1-4; v_call: TRBV7-8; cdr3_aa: ASSLDMREKLF
d_call: TRBD2; j_call: TRBJ2-3; v_call: TRBV29-1; cdr3_aa: SVEDLLTSGRAWVTDTQY
d_call: TRBD2; j_call: TRBJ2-7; v_call: TRBV6-5; cdr3_aa: ASSGLAGGHEQY